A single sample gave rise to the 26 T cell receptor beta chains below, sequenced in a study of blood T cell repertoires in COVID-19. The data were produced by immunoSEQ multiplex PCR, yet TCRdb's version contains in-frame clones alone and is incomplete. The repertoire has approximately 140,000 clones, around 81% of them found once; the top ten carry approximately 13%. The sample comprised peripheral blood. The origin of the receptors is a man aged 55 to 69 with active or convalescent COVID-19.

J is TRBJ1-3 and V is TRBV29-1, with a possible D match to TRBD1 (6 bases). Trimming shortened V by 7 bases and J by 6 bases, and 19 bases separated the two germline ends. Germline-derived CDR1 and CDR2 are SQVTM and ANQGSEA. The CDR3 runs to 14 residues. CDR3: CSAQGSSLVNTIYF. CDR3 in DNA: TGCAGCGCTCAGGGGAGTTCTTTGGTAAACACCATATATTTT.

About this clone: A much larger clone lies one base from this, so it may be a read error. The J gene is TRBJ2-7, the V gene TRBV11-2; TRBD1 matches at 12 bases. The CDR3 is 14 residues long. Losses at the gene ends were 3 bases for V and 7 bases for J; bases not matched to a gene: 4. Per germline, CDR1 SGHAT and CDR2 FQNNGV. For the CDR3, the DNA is TGTGCCAGCAGCTTGGGGACAGGGGGCTATGAGCAGTACTTC. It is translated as CASSLGTGGYEQYF.

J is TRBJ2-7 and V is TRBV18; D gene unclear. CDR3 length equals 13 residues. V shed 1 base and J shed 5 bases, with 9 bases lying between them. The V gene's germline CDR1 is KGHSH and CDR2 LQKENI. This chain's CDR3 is CASSPRASNEQYF. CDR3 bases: TGTGCCAGCTCACCACGGGCGTCGAACGAGCAGTACTTC.

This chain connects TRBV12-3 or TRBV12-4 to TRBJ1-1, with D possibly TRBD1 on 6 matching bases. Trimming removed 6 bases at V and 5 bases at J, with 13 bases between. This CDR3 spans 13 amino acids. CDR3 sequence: CASRSQGRTEAFF. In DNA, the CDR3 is TGTGCCAGCAGGTCACAGGGTAGGACTGAAGCTTTCTTT.

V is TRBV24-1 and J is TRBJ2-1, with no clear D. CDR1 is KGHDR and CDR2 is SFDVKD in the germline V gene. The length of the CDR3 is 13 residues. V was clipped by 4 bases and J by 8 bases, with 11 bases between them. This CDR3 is CATSDPISDEQFF. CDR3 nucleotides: TGTGCCACCAGTGACCCAATCTCGGATGAGCAGTTCTTC.

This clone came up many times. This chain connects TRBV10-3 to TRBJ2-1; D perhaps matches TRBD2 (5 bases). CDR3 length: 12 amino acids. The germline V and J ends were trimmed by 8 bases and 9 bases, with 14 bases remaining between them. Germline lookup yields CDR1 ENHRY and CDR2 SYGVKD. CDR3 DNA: TGTGCCATCCAAGGGTCAGGACTTGAGCAGTTCTTC. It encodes CAIQGSGLEQFF.

The CDR3 sequence is CASTRGVLSYNEQFF. Here the CDR3 DNA reads TGTGCCAGCACTCGGGGGGTCCTCTCCTACAATGAGCAGTTCTTC. This chain links TRBV7-9 with TRBJ2-1, with 7 nucleotides matching TRBD2. Germline V gene sequence: CDR1 SEHNR, CDR2 FQNEAQ (reference sequence). V was clipped by 7 bases and J by 0 bases; unmatched bases: 6. The CDR3 is 15 residues long.

The CDR3 nucleotides are TGTGCCAGCAGGAGTGTTGACTCAGCCTCTTCCTCTGGAAACACCATATATTTT. Translated: CASRSVDSASSSGNTIYF. This rearrangement joins TRBV28 to TRBJ1-3; D is unresolved. V was trimmed by 6 bases and J by 0 bases, leaving 21 bases between them. CDR3 length equals 18 residues. Germline V lookup: CDR1 MDHEN, CDR2 SYDVKM. The full variable domain, with the rest looked up from reference TRBV28 and TRBJ1-3, is DVKVTQSSRYLVKRTGEKVFLECVQDMDHENMFWYRQDPGLGLRLIYFSYDVKMKEKGDIPEGYSVSREKKERFSLILESASTNQTSMYLCASRSVDSASSSGNTIYFGEGSWLTVV.

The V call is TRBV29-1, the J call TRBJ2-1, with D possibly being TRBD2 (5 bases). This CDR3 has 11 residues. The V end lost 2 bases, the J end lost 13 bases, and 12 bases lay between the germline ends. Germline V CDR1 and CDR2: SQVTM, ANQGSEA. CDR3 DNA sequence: TGCAGCGTTGAATCTGTGGGAGAACAGTTCTTC. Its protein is CSVESVGEQFF.

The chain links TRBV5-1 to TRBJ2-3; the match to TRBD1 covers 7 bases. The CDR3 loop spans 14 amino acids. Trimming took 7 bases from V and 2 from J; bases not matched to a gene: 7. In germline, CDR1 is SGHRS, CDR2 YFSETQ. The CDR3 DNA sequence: TGCGCCAGCCGACAGGGTCGGGACACAGATACGCAGTATTTT. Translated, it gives CASRQGRDTDTQYF.

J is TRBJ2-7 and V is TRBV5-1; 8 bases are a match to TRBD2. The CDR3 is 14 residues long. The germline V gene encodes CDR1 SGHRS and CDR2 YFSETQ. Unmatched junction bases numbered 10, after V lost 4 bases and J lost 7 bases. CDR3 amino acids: CASSPRGGTREQYF. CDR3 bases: TGCGCCAGCAGCCCACGGGGGGGGACGCGGGAGCAGTACTTC.

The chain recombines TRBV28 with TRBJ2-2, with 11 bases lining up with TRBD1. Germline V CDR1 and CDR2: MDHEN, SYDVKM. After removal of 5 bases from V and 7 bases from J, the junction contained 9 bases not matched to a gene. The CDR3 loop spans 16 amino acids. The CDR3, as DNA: TGTGCCAGCAGTACGCCCGGACAGGGGGCCGGCGGGGAGCTGTTTTTT. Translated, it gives CASSTPGQGAGGELFF. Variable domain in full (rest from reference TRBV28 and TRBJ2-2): DVKVTQSSRYLVKRTGEKVFLECVQDMDHENMFWYRQDPGLGLRLIYFSYDVKMKEKGDIPEGYSVSREKKERFSLILESASTNQTSMYLCASSTPGQGAGGELFFGEGSRLTVL.

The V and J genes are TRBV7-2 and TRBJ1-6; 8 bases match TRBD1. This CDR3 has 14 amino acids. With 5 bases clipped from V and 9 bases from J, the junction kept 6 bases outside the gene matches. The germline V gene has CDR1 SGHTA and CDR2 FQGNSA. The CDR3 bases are TGTGCCAGCAGCCTCAGGGGGCTTGGTTCACCCCTCCACTTT. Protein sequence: CASSLRGLGSPLHF.

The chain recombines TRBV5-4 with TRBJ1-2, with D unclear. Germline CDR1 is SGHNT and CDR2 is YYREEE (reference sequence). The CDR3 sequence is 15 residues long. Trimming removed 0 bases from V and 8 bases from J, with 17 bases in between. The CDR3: CASSLGPAELGGYTF. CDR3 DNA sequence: TGTGCCAGCAGCTTGGGCCCCGCCGAACTAGGCGGCTACACCTTC. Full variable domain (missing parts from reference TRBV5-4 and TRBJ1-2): ETGVTQSPTHLIKTRGQQVTLRCSSQSGHNTVSWYQQALGQGPQFIFQYYREEENGRGNFPPRFSGLQFPNYSSELNVNALELDDSALYLCASSLGPAELGGYTFGSGTRLTVV.

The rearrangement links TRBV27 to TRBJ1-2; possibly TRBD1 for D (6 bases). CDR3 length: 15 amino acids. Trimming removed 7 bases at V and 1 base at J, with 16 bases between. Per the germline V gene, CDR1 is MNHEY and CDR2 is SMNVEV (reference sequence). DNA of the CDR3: TGTGCCAGCACCCCAGCGGGGGCCCATAACTATGGCTACACCTTC. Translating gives CASTPAGAHNYGYTF.

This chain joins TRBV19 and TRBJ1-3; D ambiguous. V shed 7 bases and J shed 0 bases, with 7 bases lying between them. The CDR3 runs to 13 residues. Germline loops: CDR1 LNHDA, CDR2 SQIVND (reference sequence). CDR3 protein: CASNRGSGNTIYF. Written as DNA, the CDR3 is TGTGCCAGTAACCGGGGCTCTGGAAACACCATATATTTT.

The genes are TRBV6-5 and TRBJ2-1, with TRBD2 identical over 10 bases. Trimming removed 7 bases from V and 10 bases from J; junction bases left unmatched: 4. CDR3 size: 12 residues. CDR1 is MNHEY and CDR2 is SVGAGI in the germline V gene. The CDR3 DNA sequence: TGTGCCAGCATTCGGACTAGCGGCGAGCAGTTCTTC. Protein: CASIRTSGEQFF.

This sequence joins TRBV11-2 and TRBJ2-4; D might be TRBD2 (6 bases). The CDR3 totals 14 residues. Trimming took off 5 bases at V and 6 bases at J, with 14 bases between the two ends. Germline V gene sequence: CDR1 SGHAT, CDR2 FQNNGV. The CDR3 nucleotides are TGTGCCAGCAGCCCTTGGGGGGTCGGAAACATTCAGTACTTC. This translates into CASSPWGVGNIQYF.

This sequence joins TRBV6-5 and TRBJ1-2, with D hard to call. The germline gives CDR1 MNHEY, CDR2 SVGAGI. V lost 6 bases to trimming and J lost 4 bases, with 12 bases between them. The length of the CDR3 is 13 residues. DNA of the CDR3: TGTGCCAGCAGGTCGACGGGGAGCTATGGCTACACCTTC. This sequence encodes CASRSTGSYGYTF.

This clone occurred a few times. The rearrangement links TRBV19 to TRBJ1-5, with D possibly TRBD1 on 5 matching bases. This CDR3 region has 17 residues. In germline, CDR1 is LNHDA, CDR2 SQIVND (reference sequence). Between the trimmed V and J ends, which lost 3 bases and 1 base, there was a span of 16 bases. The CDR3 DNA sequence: TGTGCCAGTAGTATCCCTCGACAGCGCTTCAGCAATCAGCCCCAGCATTTT. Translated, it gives CASSIPRQRFSNQPQHF.

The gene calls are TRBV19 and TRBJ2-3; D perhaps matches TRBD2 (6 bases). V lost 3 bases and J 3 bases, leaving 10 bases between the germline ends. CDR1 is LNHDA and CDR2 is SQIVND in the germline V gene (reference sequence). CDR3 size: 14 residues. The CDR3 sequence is CASSIGSGTDTQYF. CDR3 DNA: TGTGCCAGTAGTATTGGGAGCGGGACAGATACGCAGTATTTT.

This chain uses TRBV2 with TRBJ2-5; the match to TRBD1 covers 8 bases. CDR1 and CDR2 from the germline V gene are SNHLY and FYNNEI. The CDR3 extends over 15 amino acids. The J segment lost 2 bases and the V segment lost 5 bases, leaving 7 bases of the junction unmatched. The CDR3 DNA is TGTGCCAGCAGTTGGGAGGACAGGGCGCAAGAGACCCAGTACTTC. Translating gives CASSWEDRAQETQYF.

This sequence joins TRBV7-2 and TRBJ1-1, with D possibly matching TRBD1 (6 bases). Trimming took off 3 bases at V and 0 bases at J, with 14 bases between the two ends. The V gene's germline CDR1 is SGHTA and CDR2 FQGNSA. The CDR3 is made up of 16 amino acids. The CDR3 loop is CASSLRGGVMNTEAFF. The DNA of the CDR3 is TGTGCCAGCAGCTTGCGAGGGGGGGTTATGAACACTGAAGCTTTCTTT.

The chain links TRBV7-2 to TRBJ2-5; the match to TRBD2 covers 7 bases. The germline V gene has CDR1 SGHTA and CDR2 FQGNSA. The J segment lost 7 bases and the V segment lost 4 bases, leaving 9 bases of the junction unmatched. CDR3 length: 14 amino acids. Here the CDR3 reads CASSSTGLEGTQYF. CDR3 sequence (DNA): TGTGCCAGCAGCTCAACAGGACTAGAGGGGACCCAGTACTTC.

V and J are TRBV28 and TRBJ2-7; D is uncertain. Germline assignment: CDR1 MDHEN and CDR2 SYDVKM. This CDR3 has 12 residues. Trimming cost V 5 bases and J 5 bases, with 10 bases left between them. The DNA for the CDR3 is TGTGCCAGCAGTAGCCCTAGTCACGAGCAGTACTTC. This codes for CASSSPSHEQYF.

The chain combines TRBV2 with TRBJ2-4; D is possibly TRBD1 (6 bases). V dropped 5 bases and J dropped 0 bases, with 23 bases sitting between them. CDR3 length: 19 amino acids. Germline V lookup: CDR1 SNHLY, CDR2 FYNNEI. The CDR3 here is CASSPLDRLITLAKNIQYF. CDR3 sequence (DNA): TGTGCCAGCAGTCCCCTTGACAGGCTGATTACTCTAGCCAAAAACATTCAGTACTTC.